The clone carrying this TCR beta chain was seen many times. Its antigen is still unknown. This sample was included in a study of neurological immune-mediated disorders. General observations from the study: TCR-beta repertoires seemed private in all groups, with no expanded CDR3 amino acid sequences shared.

Time point denoted: longitudinal time-point 3. 5'RACE with 10-nucleotide random UMIs produced the cDNA. Every sequencing run generated over 170 million TCR-beta sequences from 15-18 subjects. TCRdb analysed the 5' RACE reads with MiXCR anew, one entry per CDR3 protein. The sample consists of fewer than 55,000 distinct CDR3 sequences, roughly 13% of them appearing once. The sequencing sample was made of PBMCs. This receptor was obtained from a male donor with HTLV-1-associated myelopathy (HAM/TSP).

This CDR3 is CASGATGSPGNTIYF. Here the CDR3 DNA reads TGCGCCAGCGGCGCAACAGGGTCTCCTGGAAACACCATATATTTT. The chain uses TRBV5-1 and TRBJ1-3; TRBD1 is a possible D gene (6 bases). The CDR3 spans 15 residues. Trimming left V 7 bases short and J 2 bases short, with 16 bases between. Germline assignment: CDR1 SGHRS and CDR2 YFSETQ.